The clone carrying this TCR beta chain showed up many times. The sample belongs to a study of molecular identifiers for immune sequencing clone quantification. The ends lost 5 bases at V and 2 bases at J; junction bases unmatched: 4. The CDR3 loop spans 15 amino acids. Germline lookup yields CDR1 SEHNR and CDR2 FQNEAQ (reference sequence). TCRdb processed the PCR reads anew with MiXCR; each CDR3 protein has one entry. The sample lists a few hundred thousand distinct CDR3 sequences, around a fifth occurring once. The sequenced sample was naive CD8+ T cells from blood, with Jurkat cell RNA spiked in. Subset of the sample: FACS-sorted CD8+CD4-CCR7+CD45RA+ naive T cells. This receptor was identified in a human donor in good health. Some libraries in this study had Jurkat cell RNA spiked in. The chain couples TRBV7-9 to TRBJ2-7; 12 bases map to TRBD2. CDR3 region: CASSLRTSGAYEQYF. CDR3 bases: TGTGCCAGCAGCCTCAGGACTAGCGGGGCCTACGAGCAGTACTTC.